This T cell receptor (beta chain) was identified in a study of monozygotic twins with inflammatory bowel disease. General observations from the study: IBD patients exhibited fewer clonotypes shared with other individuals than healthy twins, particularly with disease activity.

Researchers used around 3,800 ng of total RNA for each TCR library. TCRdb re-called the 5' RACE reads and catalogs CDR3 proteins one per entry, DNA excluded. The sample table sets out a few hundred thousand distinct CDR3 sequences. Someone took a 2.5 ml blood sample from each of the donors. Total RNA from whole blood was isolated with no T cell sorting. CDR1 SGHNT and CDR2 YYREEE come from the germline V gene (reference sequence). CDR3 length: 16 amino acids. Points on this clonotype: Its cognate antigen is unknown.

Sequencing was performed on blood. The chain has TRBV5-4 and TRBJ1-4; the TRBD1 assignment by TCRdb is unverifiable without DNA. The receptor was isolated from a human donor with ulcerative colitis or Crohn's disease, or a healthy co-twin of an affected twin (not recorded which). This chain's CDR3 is CASSSRQGRTNEKLFF.